This passage covers 22 T cell receptor beta chains from one sample sequenced in a study of T cell repertoires in cytomegalovirus infection. TCRdb re-derived calls from the reads in MiXCR, one entry per CDR3 protein. The profile shows some 220,000 distinct CDR3 sequences, around 12% of them singletons. Sequencing was carried out using PBMCs. The receptors come from a human donor in good health (CMV status not recorded). Some clones in this sample may be carry-over from other donors' samples.

This clonotype has a count of ten or more. The chain combines TRBV20-1 with TRBJ2-7, with D perhaps TRBD2 (6 bases). The CDR3 has 14 amino acids. Trimming cost V 3 bases and J 0 bases, with 12 bases left between them. The germline CDR1 and CDR2 sequences are DFQATT and SNEGSKA (reference sequence). The CDR3 spells CSASRGLGSYEQYF. CDR3 in DNA: TGCAGTGCTAGCCGGGGACTGGGCTCCTACGAGCAGTACTTC.

This clonotype has just a few counts. This rearrangement joins TRBV20-1 to TRBJ1-4; 7 nucleotides line up with TRBD1. This CDR3 region has 16 residues. Trimming cost V 0 bases and J 0 bases; bases outside gene matches: 4. CDR1 and CDR2 (germline): DFQATT, SNEGSKA (reference sequence). CDR3 sequence: CSARDPQGATNEKLFF. The CDR3 nucleotides are TGCAGTGCTAGAGATCCCCAGGGGGCAACTAATGAAAAACTGTTTTTT.

This clonotype was detected only a few times. V gene TRBV6-1 combines with J gene TRBJ2-4; 8 bases map to TRBD2. Germline V gene data show CDR1 as MNHNS and CDR2 as SASEGT. This CDR3 is 15 amino acids long. The V segment lost 6 bases and the J segment 3 bases; nucleotides outside the gene matches: 7. CDR3 in amino acids: CASSGDGGGKNIQYF. For the CDR3, the DNA is TGTGCCAGCAGCGGGGACGGGGGGGGCAAAAACATTCAGTACTTC.

This sequence joins TRBV7-2 and TRBJ2-6, with D unresolved. Germline V gene data show CDR1 as SGHTA and CDR2 as FQGNSA. Trimming cost V 5 bases and J 0 bases, with 8 bases left between them. The length of the CDR3 is 15 residues. CDR3 sequence (DNA): TGTGCCAGCAGCGCGCGCACCTCTGGGGCCAACGTCCTGACTTTC. Its translation: CASSARTSGANVLTF.

In this sample, this clonotype turned up many times. The rearrangement uses TRBV7-2 and TRBJ1-1; D not resolved. Per the germline V gene, CDR1 is SGHTA and CDR2 is FQGNSA. V shed 0 bases and J shed 4 bases, with 9 bases lying between them. The CDR3 sequence is 14 residues long. CDR3 sequence reads: CASSLATGGTEAFF. In DNA, the CDR3 is TGTGCCAGCAGCTTAGCGACGGGCGGCACTGAAGCTTTCTTT.

CDR3 nucleotide sequence: TGCAGCGTAAGACAGGGGGACACTGAAGCTTTCTTT. As protein: CSVRQGDTEAFF. V usage is TRBV29-1 and J usage is TRBJ1-1, with 9 nucleotides matching TRBD1. Germline-derived CDR1 and CDR2 are SQVTM and ANQGSEA. With V trimmed by 6 bases and J by 3 bases, 2 bases remained unmatched. The CDR3 loop spans 12 amino acids.

This clonotype was recorded at least ten times. This chain joins TRBV7-6 and TRBJ2-5; D is undetermined. This CDR3 comprises 13 residues. Germline values: CDR1 SGHVS, CDR2 FNYEAQ. V was trimmed by 5 bases and J by 5 bases, leaving 12 bases between them. DNA for the CDR3: TGTGCCAGCAGCCCTCAGGTTGGGGAGACCCAGTACTTC. It is translated as CASSPQVGETQYF.

This clonotype has only one observation. A single base separates this from a much larger clone, so it may be a read error. This chain joins TRBV5-4 and TRBJ2-1, with TRBD2 identical over 11 bases. The V gene's germline CDR1 is SGHNT and CDR2 YYREEE (reference sequence). CDR3 length: 14 residues. This CDR3 is CASSPLAGGYERFF. The CDR3 DNA reads as TGTGCCAGCAGCCCCCTAGCGGGGGGTTATGAGCGGTTCTTC.

This chain joins TRBV27 and TRBJ2-1; tentative D call: TRBD2 (5 bases). The CDR3 consists of 14 residues. Trimming shortened V by 2 bases and J by 7 bases, and 12 bases separated the two germline ends. From germline, CDR1 is MNHEY and CDR2 SMNVEV (reference sequence). CDR3: CASSLAGFRNEQFF. The CDR3 coding sequence is TGTGCCAGCAGTTTAGCGGGTTTCAGGAATGAGCAGTTCTTC.

This clonotype was detected many times. The chain has TRBV4-3 and TRBJ2-1; perhaps D is TRBD1 or TRBD2 (5 bases each). This CDR3 comprises 15 residues. V was trimmed by 0 bases and J by 7 bases, leaving 13 bases between them. Germline CDR1 is LGHNA and CDR2 is YSLEER. In DNA form, the CDR3 reads TGCGCCAGCAGCCAAGATCATGAGGGGTGGAATGAGCAGTTCTTC. Encoded protein: CASSQDHEGWNEQFF.

This clonotype was observed at least ten times. The chain uses TRBV6-4 and TRBJ1-1, with TRBD1 matching over 8 bases. With V trimmed by 4 bases and J by 5 bases, 9 bases remained unmatched. Germline CDR1 reads MRHNA; CDR2 reads SNTAGT. The CDR3 consists of 15 residues. CDR3 protein: CASSAEDREGTEAFF. The CDR3, as DNA: TGTGCCAGCAGTGCCGAGGACAGGGAAGGGACTGAAGCTTTCTTT.

This clonotype was counted many times. The chain combines TRBV28 with TRBJ2-7, with TRBD1 identical over 7 bases. Germline lookup yields CDR1 MDHEN and CDR2 SYDVKM. The V and J ends lost 2 bases and 9 bases, in that order; junction bases with no gene match: 10. This CDR3 spans 14 amino acids. The CDR3 loop reads CASSLTGTDDGQYF. The CDR3 coding sequence is TGTGCCAGCAGTTTAACCGGGACAGACGATGGGCAGTACTTC.

The CDR3 nucleotides are TGTGCCGCTGTAGGACTCGGAGATACGCAGTATTTT. It is translated as CAAVGLGDTQYF. The chain joins TRBV10-3 to TRBJ2-3; tentatively, D is TRBD2 (5 bases). Germline CDR1 is ENHRY and CDR2 is SYGVKD. Trimming removed 11 bases at V and 5 bases at J, with 14 bases between. The length of the CDR3 is 12 residues.

This clonotype was found a few times. V usage is TRBV7-3 and J usage is TRBJ2-2; TRBD1 is a possible D gene (5 bases). The germline V gene has CDR1 SGHTA and CDR2 FQGTGA. The V and J ends lost 2 bases and 5 bases respectively, with 12 bases between them. There are 15 residues in the CDR3. This CDR3 is CASSLGRVGTGELFF. The CDR3 DNA follows: TGTGCCAGCAGCTTAGGCAGGGTTGGTACCGGGGAGCTGTTTTTT.

This clonotype has just a few counts. The J gene is TRBJ1-1, the V gene TRBV2; D not certain. Per germline, CDR1 SNHLY and CDR2 FYNNEI. There are 13 residues in the CDR3. The V end lost 7 bases, the J end lost 3 bases, and 12 bases lay between the germline ends. CDR3 bases: TGTGCCAGCAAGGCAAGAAGGGACACTGAAGCTTTCTTT. Its protein product is CASKARRDTEAFF.

In this sample, this clonotype turned up many times. The V gene is TRBV7-2, the J gene TRBJ1-2; D may be TRBD1 (5 bases). Germline CDR1 and CDR2: SGHTA and FQGNSA. The CDR3 spans 13 residues. V was cut by 8 bases and J by 5 bases, with 15 bases left in between. The CDR3 is CASRREGIYGYTF. CDR3 DNA: TGTGCCAGCCGTAGGGAGGGGATTTATGGCTACACCTTC.

V usage is TRBV20-1 and J usage is TRBJ2-3, with TRBD1 matching over 7 bases. This CDR3 is 15 amino acids long. V lost 3 bases to trimming and J lost 0 bases; unmatched junction nucleotides: 6. Germline V CDR1 and CDR2: DFQATT, SNEGSKA (reference sequence). CDR3 sequence (DNA): TGCAGTGCTAGGGACAGGATGATTAGCACAGATACGCAGTATTTT. It specifies CSARDRMISTDTQYF.

This clonotype was found many times. This chain connects TRBV7-2 to TRBJ2-7; D is tentatively TRBD1 or TRBD2 (6 bases each). CDR1 SGHTA and CDR2 FQGNSA come from the germline V gene. This CDR3 has 15 amino acids. V gave up 4 bases and J gave up 5 bases, with 18 bases separating them. The CDR3 DNA reads TGTGCCAGCAGCTCGACTTGGGGGGCTAGGAACGAGCAGTACTTC. This encodes CASSSTWGARNEQYF.

Comments on this clonotype: A much larger clone sits a single nucleotide away, making a read error possible. The chain couples TRBV4-3 to TRBJ2-7; 12 bases are a match to TRBD1. Germline CDR1 is LGHNA and CDR2 is YSLEER. V shed 4 bases and J 2 bases; nucleotides not matched to a gene: 9. CDR3 length: 17 amino acids. This CDR3 is CASSLPAGQGAAYEQYF. CDR3 sequence (DNA): TGCGCCAGCAGCCTCCCCGCGGGACAGGGGGCCGCCTACGAGCAGTACTTC.

This clonotype turned up a few times. The genes are TRBV20-1 and TRBJ2-7; D possibly corresponds to TRBD1 (6 bases). With 6 bases removed from V and 6 bases from J, the gap between germline ends came to 18 bases. CDR1 DFQATT and CDR2 SNEGSKA come from the germline V gene (reference sequence). This CDR3 is 13 amino acids long. In DNA, the CDR3 is TGCAGTGCCGCGGGCAGGGGTGGCGGCGAGCAGTACTTC. The encoded protein is CSAAGRGGGEQYF.

The table lists this clonotype with a few counts. The rearrangement links TRBV6-2 or TRBV6-3 to TRBJ2-5; 7 nucleotides align to TRBD1. With 6 bases clipped from V and 5 bases from J, the junction kept 6 bases outside the gene matches. The CDR3 loop spans 13 amino acids. Germline V gene data show CDR1 as MNHEY and CDR2 as SVGEGT. The CDR3 protein is CASRLTGLETQYF. As DNA, the CDR3 is TGTGCCAGCAGACTGACAGGGTTGGAGACCCAGTACTTC.

This clonotype was seen repeatedly, ten times or more. This chain joins TRBV19 and TRBJ1-5; no firm D call. Trimming shortened V by 7 bases and J by 7 bases, and 20 bases separated the two germline ends. The length of the CDR3 is 15 residues. CDR1 and CDR2 from the germline V gene are LNHDA and SQIVND (reference sequence). The CDR3 DNA follows: TGTGCCAGTACCCAAGCGGCAGGAGGTGGGCAGCCCCAGCATTTT. Translating it yields CASTQAAGGGQPQHF.